The present T cell receptor beta chain was sequenced within a study of cytomegalovirus exposure and HLA in healthy donors. Findings of the study overall: By HLA locus, TCR association rates varied in a later analysis, with DRB1 showing the most and HLA-C the fewest. Association of a missense DCLRE1C variant with TCR beta V- and J-gene trimming was reported in a later analysis. Published work reported that the classifier diagnosed cytomegalovirus status with high specificity and sensitivity.

It was with 60 Vbeta and 13 Jbeta primers that the PCR ran. Clones were read by immunoSEQ multiplex PCR, and TCRdb kept only the in-frame ones, dropping some. The sample shows over 100,000 clones, approximately 77% of them seen only once. CDR3 length equals 15 residues. The germline CDR1 and CDR2 sequences are SGHNT and YENEEA. V lost 5 bases, J lost 5 bases, and 12 bases stayed unmatched. In the case of this clone: What it binds is unknown. This likely stems from a read error, as it lies one base from a far larger clone.

This chain connects TRBV11-3 to TRBJ2-7; 7 nucleotides match TRBD1. The TCR comes from a male donor in good health and CMV-seropositive. Sequencing was performed on PBMCs. CDR3 DNA: TGTGCCAGCAGCCACATCGGGAACAGGGGCCACGAGCAGTACTTC. It encodes CASSHIGNRGHEQYF.